These 26 T cell receptor beta chains share one sample of origin, sequenced in a study of CD8 T cells in ankylosing spondylitis. Each CDR3 protein gets one entry after TCRdb re-called the 5' RACE reads with MiXCR. The table lists a few hundred thousand distinct CDR3 sequences, approximately 20% of them singletons. The sequenced sample was blood, either unsorted or a sorted T cell fraction (not recorded which). The origin of the receptors is a male donor with ankylosing spondylitis or in good health (not recorded which).

V and J are TRBV7-8 and TRBJ2-7; TRBD2 aligns across 8 bases. The CDR3 has 13 amino acids. The germline V gene has CDR1 SGHVS and CDR2 FQNEAQ. With 5 bases clipped from V and 7 bases from J, the junction kept 7 bases outside the gene matches. This chain's CDR3 is CASSQGLAREQYV. The CDR3 DNA reads TGTGCCAGCAGCCAAGGACTAGCACGAGAGCAGTACGTC.

CDR3 in amino acids: CSVVWGVSSTDTQYF. The CDR3 nucleotides are TGCAGCGTTGTGTGGGGGGTTTCTAGCACAGATACGCAGTATTTT. The chain is built from TRBV29-1 and TRBJ2-3, with D perhaps TRBD2 (6 bases). The CDR3 runs 15 residues. V lost 4 bases to trimming and J lost 0 bases, with 14 bases between them. Germline V lookup: CDR1 SQVTM, CDR2 ANQGSEA.

This clonotype showed up just a few times. The V and J genes are TRBV15 and TRBJ1-5; 11 bases match TRBD1. Germline V CDR1 and CDR2: LNHNV, YYDKDF (reference sequence). This CDR3 spans 14 amino acids. V shed 5 bases, J shed 5 bases, and the junction held 2 bases outside the gene matches. The CDR3 region is CATSLDRGHQPQHF. The CDR3 bases are TGTGCCACCAGCTTGGACAGGGGGCATCAGCCCCAGCATTTT.

Ten or more counts support this clonotype. The gene calls are TRBV10-3 and TRBJ2-5, with TRBD2 matching 14 bases. Germline CDR1 and CDR2: ENHRY and SYGVKD. This CDR3 region has 19 residues. Unmatched junction bases numbered 10, after V lost 0 bases and J lost 4 bases. The CDR3 sequence: CAISESPYGTSGSGETQYF. CDR3 bases: TGTGCCATCAGTGAGTCCCCATACGGGACTAGCGGGAGTGGAGAGACCCAGTACTTC.

The chain links TRBV28 to TRBJ1-1; 7 positions agree with TRBD1. V dropped 6 bases and J dropped 2; count of bases not matched to a gene: 9. The CDR3 length is 15 residues. The germline gives CDR1 MDHEN, CDR2 SYDVKM. In nucleotides, the CDR3 is TGTGCCAGCAGGATTTTGGGACAGCTCAACACTGAAGCTTTCTTT. Protein sequence: CASRILGQLNTEAFF.

This clonotype was seen more than once but under ten times. This chain uses TRBV14 with TRBJ2-5; 7 bases agree with TRBD2. CDR1 is SGHDN, CDR2 FVKESK, per germline. The ends lost 7 bases at V and 5 bases at J; junction bases unmatched: 13. The CDR3 loop spans 15 amino acids. The CDR3 DNA sequence: TGTGCCAGCACCGAGGCGGCGGGAGAATGGGAGACCCAGTACTTC. This translates into CASTEAAGEWETQYF.

This clonotype was seen many times. The chain links TRBV12-3 or TRBV12-4 to TRBJ1-1, with unresolved D. Trimming stripped 4 bases from V and 5 bases from J, with 8 bases between. This CDR3 region has 12 residues. The CDR3 is CASSSPRTEAFF. The DNA of the CDR3 is TGTGCCAGCAGTTCTCCGAGGACTGAAGCTTTCTTT.

The chain employs TRBV4-2 and TRBJ1-2, with D perhaps TRBD1 (5 bases). CDR3 length: 16 amino acids. Germline CDR1 and CDR2: LGHNA and YNFKEQ. Trimming stripped 2 bases from V and 0 bases from J, with 13 bases between. CDR3 residues: CASSQKGQGPNYGYTF. The DNA for the CDR3 is TGTGCCAGCAGCCAAAAGGGGCAGGGACCTAACTATGGCTACACCTTC.

This chain links TRBV5-1 with TRBJ2-3; D call uncertain. The CDR3 is made up of 14 amino acids. Germline-derived CDR1 and CDR2 are SGHRS and YFSETQ. The V end was cut by 2 bases, the J end by 6 bases, with 13 bases between. This CDR3 reads CASSLSSRLDTQYF. The CDR3 DNA is TGCGCCAGCAGCTTATCCTCAAGGTTGGATACGCAGTATTTT.

This clonotype was observed a handful of times. The gene calls are TRBV6-1 and TRBJ2-7; the match to TRBD2 covers 10 bases. The CDR3 contains 15 residues. CDR1 is MNHNS and CDR2 is SASEGT in the germline V gene. V was clipped by 5 bases and J by 2 bases; unmatched bases: 6. The CDR3 here is CASSPTSGRTYEQYV. The CDR3 DNA is TGTGCCAGCAGTCCGACTAGCGGGCGTACCTACGAGCAGTACGTC.

In this sample, this clonotype turned up many times. This chain's CDR3 is CASSLELRRYTGELFF. The CDR3 DNA sequence: TGCGCCAGCAGCCTTGAACTACGGAGATACACCGGGGAGCTGTTTTTT. The rearrangement links TRBV4-1 to TRBJ2-2; D not certain. V was trimmed by 4 bases and J by 3 bases, leaving 15 bases between them. CDR1 and CDR2 (germline): MGHRA, YSYEKL. CDR3 length equals 16 residues.

CDR3 sequence reads: CASSLNQGHGYTF. In DNA, the CDR3 is TGTGCCAGCAGCCTGAATCAGGGGCATGGCTACACCTTC. V and J are TRBV12-3 or TRBV12-4 and TRBJ1-2, with TRBD1 as a possible D gene (6 bases). This CDR3 spans 13 amino acids. V was shortened by 6 bases and J by 6 bases, with 14 bases between the two germline ends.

The chain uses TRBV12-3 or TRBV12-4 and TRBJ2-5, with D unclear. The V and J ends lost 3 bases and 4 bases respectively, with 9 bases between them. The CDR3 length is 13 residues. The CDR3 sequence: CASSFNLRETQYF. The CDR3 DNA is TGTGCCAGCAGTTTTAACCTAAGAGAGACCCAGTACTTC.

This clonotype was counted only a few times. The chain combines TRBV20-1 with TRBJ2-1; D assignment may be TRBD1 or TRBD2 (6 bases each). The CDR3 is made up of 14 amino acids. The V gene lost 5 bases and the J gene lost 8 bases, with 19 bases spanning the gap. Germline values: CDR1 DFQATT, CDR2 SNEGSKA (reference sequence). This CDR3 is CSAEAGGWGYEQFF. The CDR3 region has the DNA TGCAGTGCTGAGGCCGGGGGCTGGGGCTATGAGCAGTTCTTC.

In this sample, this clonotype turned up a few times. V gene TRBV5-1 combines with J gene TRBJ2-3; D call uncertain. The germline gives CDR1 SGHRS, CDR2 YFSETQ. CDR3 size: 14 residues. Deletions cut 5 bases from V and 2 bases from J, with 12 bases between. CDR3 sequence reads: CASSNGYLTDTQYF. Written as DNA, the CDR3 is TGCGCCAGCAGTAATGGCTACCTCACAGATACGCAGTATTTT.

Ten or more counts support this clonotype. V and J are TRBV20-1 and TRBJ2-3; 9 nucleotides align to TRBD2. V shed 0 bases, J shed 0 bases, and the junction held 4 bases outside the gene matches. The CDR3 covers 16 residues. Germline lookup yields CDR1 DFQATT and CDR2 SNEGSKA (reference sequence). CDR3 DNA sequence: TGCAGTGCTAGAGATATTCTAGCGGGGAGCACAGATACGCAGTATTTT. Protein: CSARDILAGSTDTQYF.

This chain uses TRBV20-1 with TRBJ1-3; no clear D gene. From germline, CDR1 is DFQATT and CDR2 SNEGSKA (reference sequence). Trimming pared 3 bases from V and 7 bases from J, leaving 16 bases between. There are 14 residues in the CDR3. CDR3 DNA: TGCAGTGCTAGCCTCGCAGGCCCCGGCAACACCATATATTTT. It specifies CSASLAGPGNTIYF.

This clonotype turned up a few times. The V call is TRBV28, the J call TRBJ2-1; the D gene is possibly TRBD2 (6 bases). CDR3 length equals 15 residues. V lost 3 bases and J lost 1, with 10 bases in between. CDR1 and CDR2 from the germline V gene are MDHEN and SYDVKM. In DNA form, the CDR3 reads TGTGCCAGCAGTTTCTCGGGAGTGTCCTACAATGAGCAGTTCTTC. This translates into CASSFSGVSYNEQFF.

This clonotype was picked up a small number of times. The V call is TRBV5-1, the J call TRBJ2-1; TRBD2 matches 12 bases. J gave up 6 bases and V 0 bases, and 13 bases lay outside the gene matches. CDR3 size: 19 residues. CDR1 is SGHRS and CDR2 is YFSETQ in the germline V gene. The CDR3 coding sequence is TGCGCCAGCAGCTTGGCAAGACTAGCGGGAGAGAATAGGATCAATGAGCAGTTCTTC. Its translation is CASSLARLAGENRINEQFF.

In its sample, this clonotype was seen a few times. The chain is built from TRBV14 and TRBJ2-2; TRBD1 agrees at 10 bases. The germline CDR1 and CDR2 sequences are SGHDN and FVKESK. CDR3 size: 16 residues. Unmatched junction bases numbered 9, after V lost 4 bases and J lost 7 bases. DNA for the CDR3: TGTGCCAGCAGCCTCCGGACAGGGGGTATTGTCGGGGAGCTGTTTTTT. Amino acids: CASSLRTGGIVGELFF.

This chain links TRBV5-1 with TRBJ2-2, with TRBD2 matching 7 bases. V lost 1 base to trimming and J lost 5 bases; unmatched junction nucleotides: 2. This CDR3 comprises 14 residues. Germline CDR1 is SGHRS and CDR2 is YFSETQ. The CDR3 DNA sequence: TGCGCCAGCAGCTTGTCTAGCGGTACCGGGGAGCTGTTTTTT. As protein: CASSLSSGTGELFF.

This chain links TRBV5-6 with TRBJ2-7; 9 bases are a match to TRBD1. The length of the CDR3 is 17 residues. Germline CDR1 reads SGHDT; CDR2 reads YYEEEE. The chain's CDR3 is CASSLQQGARSYCEQYV. CDR3 coding DNA: TGTGCGAGCAGCTTGCAACAGGGGGCGCGTTCCTACTGCGAGCAGTACGTC.

Remarks on this clonotype: Sequence at one end of the junction differs from germline and may be a read error. The rearrangement joins TRBV27 to TRBJ2-1, with 12 bases that match TRBD2. Germline V gene data show CDR1 as MNHEY and CDR2 as SMNVEV (reference sequence). There are 18 residues in the CDR3. The chain's CDR3 is CTSSLPRDRTSGDNEQFF. In DNA, the CDR3 is TGTACCAGCAGTTTACCCAGGGATAGGACTAGCGGGGACAATGAGCAGTTCTTC.

This clonotype was found many times. The J gene is TRBJ1-3, the V gene TRBV6-5; D ambiguous. The ends were cut back, 5 bases at V and 0 bases at J, with 14 bases in the middle. This CDR3 is built from 16 residues. Per the germline V gene, CDR1 is MNHEY and CDR2 is SVGAGI. CDR3 protein: CASSHDVRPSGNTIYF. The CDR3 nucleotides read TGTGCCAGCAGTCACGACGTTCGTCCCTCTGGAAACACCATATATTTT.

This clonotype was found a few times. The chain employs TRBV9 and TRBJ2-5; D unresolved. V lost 0 bases, J lost 3 bases, and 3 bases lay in between. Germline V gives CDR1 SGDLS, CDR2 YYNGEE. There are 12 residues in the CDR3. The CDR3 protein is CASSVVEETQYF. As DNA, the CDR3 is TGTGCCAGCAGCGTAGTGGAAGAGACCCAGTACTTC.

The chain employs TRBV19 and TRBJ2-1; 8 bases align to TRBD2. The CDR3 totals 14 residues. Germline CDR1 and CDR2: LNHDA and SQIVND (reference sequence). Losses at the gene ends were 5 bases for V and 5 bases for J; bases not matched to a gene: 5. This CDR3 reads CASSPRTSHNEQFF. CDR3 coding DNA: TGTGCCAGTAGTCCAAGGACTAGCCACAATGAGCAGTTCTTC.